This T cell receptor (beta chain) derives from a study of T cells in women clearing cervical HPV infection. General observations from the study: Repertoire richness, not evenness, was significantly elevated in CIN3+ cases versus controls.

TCRdb's table, derived via immunoSEQ multiplex PCR, lists solely in-frame clones and lacks some. The record lists roughly 34,000 clones, of which the ten most abundant hold approximately 6.8%. Of note for this clone: Its antigen is not identified.

The receptor was derived from a woman between 18 and 75 years old with a cervical HPV16 infection that either progressed to CIN3+ or cleared (not recorded which). What was sequenced was blood buffy coat.

The CDR3 sequence: CASSTGKGFNSPLHF. The sequenced CDR3 bases are TGTGCCAGCAGTACAGGGAAAGGCTTTAATTCACCC. This sequence joins TRBV6-2 or TRBV6-3 and TRBJ1-6, with D tentatively TRBD1 (6 bases). The read gets to within 3 residues of the CDR3 end, and the germline J gene fills in the rest. This CDR3 is built from 15 residues. V lost 5 bases to trimming and J lost 6 bases, with 14 bases between them. Germline values: CDR1 MNHEY, CDR2 SVGEGT.